The next 18 T cell receptor beta chains were all read from a single sample in a study of T-cell memory formation after mild COVID-19. MiXCR was run by TCRdb on the 5' RACE reads, yielding one entry per CDR3 protein. The table has 350,000 to 500,000 distinct CDR3 sequences, about a sixth seen once. The material sequenced was PBMCs or a T cell subset sorted from them (not recorded which). The receptors come from a man aged 18 to 35 who had mild COVID-19 (a few samples of this study predate the infection). Cell type and time point are not known.

This clonotype was found many times. The V gene is TRBV7-2, the J gene TRBJ2-3, with TRBD2 identical over 7 bases. Per germline, CDR1 SGHTA and CDR2 FQGNSA. This CDR3 is 16 amino acids long. With V trimmed by 5 bases and J by 1 base, 9 bases remained unmatched. CDR3 sequence: CASSQGRGRGTDTQYF. DNA for the CDR3: TGTGCCAGCAGCCAAGGGAGGGGCAGGGGCACAGATACGCAGTATTTT.

The chain is built from TRBV20-1 and TRBJ1-5, with 8 bases matching TRBD1. The CDR3 has 14 amino acids. The germline gives CDR1 DFQATT, CDR2 SNEGSKA (reference sequence). Germline trimming cut 5 bases from V and 3 bases from J; bases unmatched to any gene: 6. CDR3 in DNA: TGCAGTGCTTCGGACAGGGAGTACAATCAGCCCCAGCATTTT. Residues: CSASDREYNQPQHF.

The gene calls are TRBV6-5 and TRBJ2-5, with a tentative D call TRBD2 (6 bases). From germline, CDR1 is MNHEY and CDR2 SVGAGI. Trimming cost V 0 bases and J 4 bases, with 21 bases left between them. This CDR3 contains 18 residues. Here the CDR3 reads CASSYSIGAPGVLETQYF. CDR3 sequence (DNA): TGTGCCAGCAGTTACTCGATAGGGGCCCCGGGGGTGTTAGAGACCCAGTACTTC.

The chain is built from TRBV20-1 and TRBJ2-3; the match to TRBD2 covers 7 bases. CDR1 and CDR2 (germline): DFQATT, SNEGSKA (reference sequence). This CDR3 has 14 amino acids. CDR3 residues: CSAERGTNTDTQYF. For the CDR3, the DNA is TGCAGCGCTGAGCGGGGCACAAACACAGATACGCAGTATTTT.

V and J are TRBV4-3 and TRBJ2-7, with 9 bases lining up with TRBD1. The germline V gene encodes CDR1 LGHNA and CDR2 YSLEER. Trimming cost V 0 bases and J 4 bases; bases outside gene matches: 4. The CDR3 spans 15 residues. DNA for the CDR3: TGCGCCAGCAGCCAAGAGGGGACAGGGACGTACGAGCAGTACTTC. Translation: CASSQEGTGTYEQYF.

This clonotype was counted a few times. This chain uses TRBV15 with TRBJ2-5; perhaps TRBD1 as D (6 bases). V dropped 5 bases and J dropped 3 bases, with 13 bases sitting between them. The length of the CDR3 is 14 residues. Germline V gene sequence: CDR1 LNHNV, CDR2 YYDKDF (reference sequence). The CDR3 protein is CATSFSGAEETQYF. The CDR3 DNA sequence: TGTGCCACCAGCTTTTCAGGGGCCGAAGAGACCCAGTACTTC.

This clonotype was detected a few times. The chain joins TRBV4-1 to TRBJ1-2; maybe TRBD1 (6 bases). This CDR3 has 14 amino acids. With 2 bases removed from V and 3 bases from J, the gap between germline ends came to 10 bases. Germline V gene data show CDR1 as MGHRA and CDR2 as YSYEKL. CDR3 residues: CASSQTRGHYGYTF. The CDR3 DNA follows: TGCGCCAGCAGCCAAACCCGGGGGCACTATGGCTACACCTTC.

The gene calls are TRBV20-1 and TRBJ2-3; D remains unclear. The CDR3 consists of 15 residues. From germline, CDR1 is DFQATT and CDR2 SNEGSKA (reference sequence). V was trimmed by 0 bases and J by 0 bases, leaving 10 bases between them. The CDR3 loop is CSARDAGKSTDTQYF. The CDR3 region has the DNA TGCAGTGCTAGAGATGCAGGAAAGAGCACAGATACGCAGTATTTT.

The rearrangement uses TRBV7-2 and TRBJ2-2; 10 bases align to TRBD2. Germline trimming cut 7 bases from V and 6 bases from J; bases unmatched to any gene: 5. The CDR3 is 14 residues long. Germline CDR1 SGHTA, CDR2 FQGNSA. The CDR3 loop reads CASTSGGAAGELFF. The DNA for the CDR3 is TGTGCCAGCACCAGCGGGGGGGCTGCCGGGGAGCTGTTTTTT.

In its sample, this clonotype was seen a few times. The chain recombines TRBV24-1 with TRBJ2-3; perhaps TRBD2 as D (7 bases). CDR1 is KGHDR and CDR2 is SFDVKD in the germline V gene. This CDR3 region has 15 residues. V lost 5 bases and J 5 bases, leaving 16 bases between the germline ends. The CDR3 DNA is TGTGCCACCAGTGCCGGGGGGCGGGCAGAAGATACGCAGTATTTT. Protein product: CATSAGGRAEDTQYF.

CDR3: CSATEQGNNSPLHF. CDR3 DNA: TGCAGTGCCACGGAACAGGGAAATAATTCACCCCTCCACTTT. The chain uses TRBV20-1 and TRBJ1-6, with D perhaps TRBD1 (6 bases). V lost 6 bases, J lost 5 bases, and 14 bases lay in between. Germline V gives CDR1 DFQATT, CDR2 SNEGSKA (reference sequence). This CDR3 has 14 residues.

The chain links TRBV24-1 to TRBJ2-5; 9 bases are a match to TRBD2. Looked up from germline, CDR1 is KGHDR and CDR2 is SFDVKD. The CDR3 has 17 amino acids. The V gene end was trimmed by 5 bases and the J gene end by 2 bases; junction bases not matched to a gene: 11. CDR3 in amino acids: CATSGPTLAGIQETQYF. The CDR3 region has the DNA TGTGCCACCAGTGGTCCCACCCTAGCGGGGATACAAGAGACCCAGTACTTC.

This clonotype has only a few counts. V usage is TRBV4-1 and J usage is TRBJ2-7; 10 bases map to TRBD1. The germline gives CDR1 MGHRA, CDR2 YSYEKL. The CDR3 spans 15 residues. The ends lost 4 bases at V and 7 bases at J; junction bases unmatched: 10. The CDR3 here is CASSPWDRGTKEQYF. CDR3 nucleotides: TGCGCCAGCAGCCCCTGGGACAGGGGAACCAAAGAGCAGTACTTC.

The table lists this clonotype with many counts. This chain uses TRBV2 with TRBJ2-7; TRBD1 aligns across 8 bases. The CDR3 length is 14 residues. Trimming took 4 bases from V and 6 from J; bases not matched to a gene: 8. Germline V gene sequence: CDR1 SNHLY, CDR2 FYNNEI. The CDR3 region has the DNA TGTGCCAGCAGTGCTCGGGCAGGGGGCCTCGAGCAGTACTTC. This codes for CASSARAGGLEQYF.

This clonotype was picked up a small number of times. V gene TRBV5-4 combines with J gene TRBJ2-7; either TRBD1 or TRBD2 may fit D (6 bases each). Germline V gives CDR1 SGHNT, CDR2 YYREEE (reference sequence). Trimming stripped 5 bases from V and 2 bases from J, with 17 bases between. The CDR3 runs to 15 residues. The CDR3 DNA is TGTGCCAGCAGACTCCTTCCGGGGGCCCCCTACGAGCAGTACGTC. Encoded protein: CASRLLPGAPYEQYV.

This clonotype has a handful of counts. The chain links TRBV5-4 to TRBJ1-1; D gene uncertain. The V end was cut by 5 bases, the J end by 3 bases, with 8 bases between. CDR3 size: 12 residues. Germline CDR1 reads SGHNT; CDR2 reads YYREEE (reference sequence). The CDR3 spells CASSISDTEAFF. The CDR3 nucleotides are TGTGCCAGCAGTATTTCAGACACTGAAGCTTTCTTT.

This chain joins TRBV9 and TRBJ2-7; 9 bases align to TRBD2. Losses at the gene ends were 1 base for V and 0 bases for J; bases not matched to a gene: 5. CDR1 is SGDLS, CDR2 YYNGEE, per germline. The CDR3 runs 16 residues. This CDR3 reads CASSVSAGGSSYEQYF. The CDR3 nucleotides are TGTGCCAGCAGCGTAAGTGCGGGAGGGAGCTCCTACGAGCAGTACTTC.

The genes are TRBV10-3 and TRBJ2-1, with 8 positions matching TRBD2. The CDR3 is made up of 17 amino acids. After removal of 3 bases from V and 8 bases from J, the junction contained 15 bases not matched to a gene. Germline CDR1 is ENHRY and CDR2 is SYGVKD. The CDR3 DNA sequence: TGTGCCATCAGTGACCGCGGGGGGTCCATGAGTGACGATGAGCAGTTCTTC. It is translated as CAISDRGGSMSDDEQFF.